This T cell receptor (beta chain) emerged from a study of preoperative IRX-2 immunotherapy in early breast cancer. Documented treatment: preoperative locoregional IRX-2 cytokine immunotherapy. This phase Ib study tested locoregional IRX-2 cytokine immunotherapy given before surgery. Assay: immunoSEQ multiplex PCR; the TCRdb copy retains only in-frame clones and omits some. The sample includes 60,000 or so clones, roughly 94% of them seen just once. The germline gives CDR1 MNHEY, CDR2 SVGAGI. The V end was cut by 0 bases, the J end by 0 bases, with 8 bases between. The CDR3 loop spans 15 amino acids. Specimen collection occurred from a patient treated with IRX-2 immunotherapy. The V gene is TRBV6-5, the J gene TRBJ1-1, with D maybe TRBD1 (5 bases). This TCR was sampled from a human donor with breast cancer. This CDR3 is CASSYSEGLNTEAFF. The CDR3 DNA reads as TGTGCCAGCAGTTACTCGGAGGGGTTGAACACTGAAGCTTTCTTT.